A single sample gave rise to the 28 T cell receptor beta chains below, sequenced in a study of blood T cell repertoires in COVID-19. Sequenced by immunoSEQ multiplex PCR; TCRdb stores in-frame clones only, minus some. This table has 230,000 or so clones, approximately 84% appearing once. Specimen: peripheral blood. Receptors were obtained from a man aged 50-60 years with active or convalescent COVID-19.

The chain couples TRBV30 to TRBJ2-2; no clear D gene. Trimming took off 3 bases at V and 0 bases at J, with 11 bases between the two ends. The CDR3 covers 15 residues. Germline loops: CDR1 GTSNPN, CDR2 SVGIG (reference sequence). CDR3 nucleotides: TGTGCCTGGAGACGATTGGCAACGAACACCGGGGAGCTGTTTTTT. It yields the protein CAWRRLATNTGELFF.

The gene calls are TRBV19 and TRBJ1-1, with D possibly matching TRBD1 (5 bases). Trimming left V 0 bases short and J 3 bases short, with 8 bases between. CDR3 length equals 14 residues. Germline CDR1 is LNHDA and CDR2 is SQIVND (reference sequence). The CDR3 coding sequence is TGTGCCAGTAGTATAGATTGGGGGGACACTGAAGCTTTCTTT. Amino acids: CASSIDWGDTEAFF.

This clone appeared once. The chain links TRBV9 to TRBJ2-3, with 14 bases matching TRBD2. The junction had 8 bases not matched to a gene; V was cut back by 3 bases and J by 2 bases. Germline V gene lookup returns CDR1 SGDLS and CDR2 YYNGEE. CDR3 length equals 18 residues. CDR3: CASSDVPGLAGVTDTQYF. The CDR3 bases are TGTGCCAGCAGCGACGTTCCGGGACTAGCGGGGGTCACAGATACGCAGTATTTT. Full variable domain (outside the CDR3, taken from reference TRBV9 and TRBJ2-3): DSGVTQTPKHLITATGQRVTLRCSPRSGDLSVYWYQQSLDQGLQFLIQYYNGEERAKGNILERFSAQQFPDLHSELNLSSLELGDSALYFCASSDVPGLAGVTDTQYFGPGTRLTVL.

J is TRBJ2-3 and V is TRBV9; D is possibly TRBD1 (5 bases). V was pared by 3 bases and J by 5 bases, with 16 bases between. The CDR3 extends over 15 amino acids. Germline V gives CDR1 SGDLS, CDR2 YYNGEE. The CDR3 DNA follows: TGTGCCAGCAGCGAGGGGTTGCCGCAGGTAGATACGCAGTATTTT. Translation gives CASSEGLPQVDTQYF.

The rearrangement uses TRBV6-5 and TRBJ1-1; a possible D gene is TRBD1 (5 bases). The CDR3 totals 16 residues. Germline loops: CDR1 MNHEY, CDR2 SVGAGI. V lost 4 bases, J lost 4 bases, and 19 bases lay in between. The DNA of the CDR3 is TGTGCCAGCAGTTCGAATCGCCGCAGGGTGGGCACTGAAGCTTTCTTT. This codes for CASSSNRRRVGTEAFF.

The chain uses TRBV4-3 and TRBJ2-7, with a weak D call TRBD2 (6 bases). The CDR3 consists of 14 residues. Germline CDR1 reads LGHNA; CDR2 reads YSLEER. The V end lost 4 bases, the J end lost 7 bases, and 17 bases lay between the germline ends. CDR3 loop: CASSLGGLSNEQYF. CDR3 DNA sequence: TGCGCCAGCAGCCTCGGGGGACTGTCTAATGAGCAGTACTTC.

This rearrangement joins TRBV7-8 to TRBJ1-3; TRBD1 matches at 8 bases. Germline CDR1 is SGHVS and CDR2 is FQNEAQ. Trimming cost V 1 base and J 2 bases; bases outside gene matches: 4. This CDR3 is built from 16 residues. CDR3 protein: CASSLVSQGAGNTIYF. DNA of the CDR3: TGTGCCAGCAGCTTAGTATCACAGGGGGCTGGAAACACCATATATTTT.

The rearrangement joins TRBV7-7 to TRBJ2-2; 7 positions match TRBD1. Germline lookup yields CDR1 SSHAT and CDR2 FNYEAQ (reference sequence). CDR3 length equals 14 residues. The trim removed 1 base at V and 7 bases at J, leaving 3 bases unmatched. CDR3 amino acids: CASSLGQGDGELFF. In DNA form, the CDR3 reads TGTGCCAGCAGCTTAGGACAGGGAGACGGGGAGCTGTTTTTT.

The chain joins TRBV11-3 to TRBJ2-3; D is perhaps TRBD2 (5 bases). Germline-derived CDR1 and CDR2 are SGHNT and YENEEA. Trimming cost V 3 bases and J 5 bases, with 12 bases left between them. This CDR3 contains 14 residues. The CDR3 protein is CASSFPGRGDTQYF. The CDR3 DNA is TGTGCCAGCAGCTTTCCGGGGAGAGGAGATACGCAGTATTTT.

This clone was recorded only once. This chain joins TRBV2 and TRBJ1-5; D not certain. The germline V gene encodes CDR1 SNHLY and CDR2 FYNNEI. This CDR3 region has 15 residues. V dropped 6 bases and J dropped 4 bases, with 16 bases sitting between them. CDR3 DNA sequence: TGTGCCAGCAGGCGGGAGCGGGATTTAAATCAGCCCCAGCATTTT. Residues: CASRRERDLNQPQHF.

The rearrangement joins TRBV6-5 to TRBJ2-5, with 8 bases aligning to TRBD1. With 4 bases clipped from V and 5 bases from J, the junction kept 12 bases outside the gene matches. Germline V lookup: CDR1 MNHEY, CDR2 SVGAGI. This CDR3 has 16 residues. The DNA of the CDR3 is TGTGCCAGCAGTTTTCCGAGAGGACAGGGCGGGGAGACCCAGTACTTC. Its protein product is CASSFPRGQGGETQYF.

The chain combines TRBV11-2 with TRBJ2-7; 10 nucleotides agree with TRBD2. Germline V gives CDR1 SGHAT, CDR2 FQNNGV. Germline trimming cut 4 bases from V and 0 bases from J; bases unmatched to any gene: 6. There are 16 residues in the CDR3. The CDR3 nucleotides are TGTGCCAGCAGCTACGGGCTAGCGGGGGTCTCCTACGAGCAGTACTTC. The encoded protein is CASSYGLAGVSYEQYF.

V usage is TRBV7-2 and J usage is TRBJ2-3, with D hard to call. This CDR3 has 14 residues. Germline loops: CDR1 SGHTA, CDR2 FQGNSA. V lost 1 base to trimming and J lost 6 bases, with 11 bases between them. CDR3 nucleotide sequence: TGTGCCAGCAGCTTAGTCTTCTCAGGTGATACGCAGTATTTT. Its protein is CASSLVFSGDTQYF.

This clone was observed a few times. The chain is built from TRBV7-9 and TRBJ2-2, with 8 bases identical to TRBD1. The CDR3 extends over 14 amino acids. V shed 6 bases and J 6 bases; nucleotides not matched to a gene: 6. The V gene's germline CDR1 is SEHNR and CDR2 FQNEAQ (reference sequence). CDR3 coding DNA: TGTGCCAGCAGGAACCTACAGGGGGCCGGGGAGCTGTTTTTT. This encodes CASRNLQGAGELFF.

The genes are TRBV19 and TRBJ1-2, with TRBD1 identical over 8 bases. The V segment lost 5 bases and the J segment 3 bases; nucleotides outside the gene matches: 5. This CDR3 is built from 14 residues. Germline values: CDR1 LNHDA, CDR2 SQIVND (reference sequence). The CDR3 region has the DNA TGTGCCAGTAGTGGGCAGGGGGCCCACTATGGCTACACCTTC. Protein sequence: CASSGQGAHYGYTF.

The chain recombines TRBV19 with TRBJ1-1, with unresolved D. The CDR3 spans 16 residues. V lost 6 bases and J 0 bases, leaving 17 bases between the germline ends. Germline-derived CDR1 and CDR2 are LNHDA and SQIVND (reference sequence). CDR3 bases: TGTGCCAGTAGGGGTTTCCGGGGTGGGTTGAACACTGAAGCTTTCTTT. Amino acid sequence: CASRGFRGGLNTEAFF.

This chain uses TRBV10-3 with TRBJ1-2; perhaps TRBD1 as D (6 bases). Per the germline V gene, CDR1 is ENHRY and CDR2 is SYGVKD. The CDR3 has 17 residues. The V end was cut by 0 bases, the J end by 0 bases, with 14 bases between. The CDR3 DNA follows: TGTGCCATCAGTGAGTCTTTTGGTCAGGGGACTAACTATGGCTACACCTTC. As protein: CAISESFGQGTNYGYTF.

The chain recombines TRBV6-1 with TRBJ1-2; 8 bases fit TRBD1. The CDR3 extends over 16 amino acids. Germline lookup yields CDR1 MNHNS and CDR2 SASEGT. V lost 3 bases to trimming and J lost 0 bases; unmatched junction nucleotides: 6. CDR3 region: CASSEQTGAANYGYTF. The CDR3 DNA sequence: TGTGCCAGCAGTGAGCAGACAGGGGCAGCTAACTATGGCTACACCTTC.

This clone appeared a few times. This CDR3 is also generated by other DNA sequences in the sample. This chain joins TRBV20-1 and TRBJ1-5; no firm D call. The V end lost 3 bases, the J end lost 2 bases, and 8 bases lay between the germline ends. The CDR3 totals 13 residues. The germline CDR1 and CDR2 sequences are DFQATT and SNEGSKA (reference sequence). CDR3 nucleotide sequence: TGCAGTGCTAGTCCTCGGGGCAATCAGCCCCAGCATTTT. The encoded protein is CSASPRGNQPQHF.

This sequence joins TRBV4-3 and TRBJ1-2; no clear D. This CDR3 contains 13 residues. Trimming left V 1 base short and J 2 bases short, with 5 bases between. From germline, CDR1 is LGHNA and CDR2 YSLEER. CDR3 coding DNA: TGCGCCAGCAGCCAAGCTCAGAACTATGGCTACACCTTC. It specifies CASSQAQNYGYTF.

The CDR3, as DNA: TGTGCCAGCAGCGCGGGGGACAGGGAGGTCGGTTCACCCCTCCACTTT. Protein sequence: CASSAGDREVGSPLHF. This chain connects TRBV9 to TRBJ1-6, with TRBD1 matching over 9 bases. The CDR3 has 16 amino acids. Germline-derived CDR1 and CDR2 are SGDLS and YYNGEE. V gave up 3 bases and J gave up 9 bases; unmatched junction bases: 10. Filled out from reference TRBV9 and TRBJ1-6, the complete variable domain reads DSGVTQTPKHLITATGQRVTLRCSPRSGDLSVYWYQQSLDQGLQFLIQYYNGEERAKGNILERFSAQQFPDLHSELNLSSLELGDSALYFCASSAGDREVGSPLHFGNGTRLTVT.

This rearrangement joins TRBV29-1 to TRBJ1-1, with 12 bases fitting TRBD1. The CDR3 spans 12 residues. Trimming took 4 bases from V and 11 from J; bases not matched to a gene: 5. Germline CDR1 SQVTM, CDR2 ANQGSEA. The CDR3 DNA reads as TGCAGCGTTGCCGGGACAGGGGGCCGGGCTTTCTTT. Residues: CSVAGTGGRAFF.

This chain joins TRBV18 and TRBJ2-2, with D hard to call. Germline V gives CDR1 KGHSH, CDR2 LQKENI. This CDR3 is 16 amino acids long. The ends were cut back, 2 bases at V and 3 bases at J, with 13 bases in the middle. CDR3 loop: CASSPDTSTYTGELFF. Written as DNA, the CDR3 is TGTGCCAGCTCACCAGACACCTCGACCTACACCGGGGAGCTGTTTTTT.

J is TRBJ1-5 and V is TRBV19; 8 bases are a match to TRBD1. The CDR3 sequence is 15 residues long. The germline V gene has CDR1 LNHDA and CDR2 SQIVND (reference sequence). The V and J ends lost 7 bases and 3 bases, in that order; junction bases with no gene match: 8. In DNA, the CDR3 is TGTGCCAGTACCTTAGGGACAGGCTACAATCAGCCCCAGCATTTT. Protein product: CASTLGTGYNQPQHF. The full variable domain, rest sourced from reference TRBV19 and TRBJ1-5, is DGGITQSPKYLFRKEGQNVTLSCEQNLNHDAMYWYRQDPGQGLRLIYYSQIVNDFQKGDIAEGYSVSREKKESFPLTVTSAQKNPTAFYLCASTLGTGYNQPQHFGDGTRLSIL.

V and J are TRBV11-3 and TRBJ2-1; D unresolved. Looked up from germline, CDR1 is SGHNT and CDR2 is YENEEA. The CDR3 is 14 amino acids. V was clipped by 3 bases and J by 4 bases, with 10 bases between them. As DNA, the CDR3 is TGTGCCAGCAGCTTCCAGGATGCTTACAATGAGCAGTTCTTC. This translates into CASSFQDAYNEQFF.

This chain joins TRBV19 and TRBJ1-5; TRBD1 matches 10 bases. The V gene end was trimmed by 5 bases and the J gene end by 6 bases; junction bases not matched to a gene: 10. The CDR3 loop spans 16 amino acids. The germline V gene has CDR1 LNHDA and CDR2 SQIVND (reference sequence). CDR3 sequence: CASSVRQGALGQPQHF. CDR3 nucleotides: TGTGCCAGTAGTGTCCGACAGGGGGCTTTGGGTCAGCCCCAGCATTTT. Together with reference TRBV19 and TRBJ1-5, the CDR3 gives the full variable domain: DGGITQSPKYLFRKEGQNVTLSCEQNLNHDAMYWYRQDPGQGLRLIYYSQIVNDFQKGDIAEGYSVSREKKESFPLTVTSAQKNPTAFYLCASSVRQGALGQPQHFGDGTRLSIL.

The chain employs TRBV10-3 and TRBJ2-7, with a tentative D call TRBD2 (6 bases). Trimming left V 4 bases short and J 3 bases short, with 13 bases between. Germline V gene lookup returns CDR1 ENHRY and CDR2 SYGVKD. The CDR3 is made up of 14 amino acids. The CDR3 reads CAISGGGVGYEQYF. In DNA, the CDR3 is TGTGCCATCAGTGGGGGAGGAGTTGGCTACGAGCAGTACTTC.

This clone has more than one count but fewer than ten. CDR3 loop: CASSYGGAVYEQYF. CDR3 DNA: TGTGCCAGCAGCTACGGGGGGGCCGTGTACGAGCAGTACTTC. This sequence joins TRBV7-2 and TRBJ2-7; TRBD2 matches 8 bases. Germline-derived CDR1 and CDR2 are SGHTA and FQGNSA. This CDR3 comprises 14 residues. The V and J ends lost 4 bases and 4 bases, in that order; junction bases with no gene match: 6. Using reference TRBV7-2 and TRBJ2-7 for the parts outside the CDR3, the full variable domain is GAGVSQSPSNKVTEKGKDVELRCDPISGHTALYWYRQSLGQGLEFLIYFQGNSAPDKSGLPSDRFSAERTGGSVSTLTIQRTQQEDSAVYLCASSYGGAVYEQYFGPGTRLTVT.